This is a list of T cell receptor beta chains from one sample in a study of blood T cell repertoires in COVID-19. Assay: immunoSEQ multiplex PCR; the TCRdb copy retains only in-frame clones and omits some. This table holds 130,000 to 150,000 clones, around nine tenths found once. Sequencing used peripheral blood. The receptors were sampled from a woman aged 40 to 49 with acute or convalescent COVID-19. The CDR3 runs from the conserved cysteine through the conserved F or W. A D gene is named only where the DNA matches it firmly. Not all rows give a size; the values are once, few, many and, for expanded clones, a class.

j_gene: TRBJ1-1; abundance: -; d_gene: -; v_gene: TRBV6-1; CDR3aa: CASSEGTAHNLEAFF; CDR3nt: TGTGCCAGCAGTGAAGGGACAGCACATAATCTGGAAGCTTTCTTT
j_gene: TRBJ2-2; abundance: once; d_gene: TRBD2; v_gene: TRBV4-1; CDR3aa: CASSQVSGLAGEVTGELFF; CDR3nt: TGCGCCAGCAGCCAAGTCTCGGGACTAGCGGGAGAGGTCACCGGGGAGCTGTTTTTT
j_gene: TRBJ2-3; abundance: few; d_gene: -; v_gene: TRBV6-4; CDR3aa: CASSERVGGDTQYF; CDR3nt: TGTGCCAGCAGTGAAAGGGTCGGGGGAGATACGCAGTATTTT
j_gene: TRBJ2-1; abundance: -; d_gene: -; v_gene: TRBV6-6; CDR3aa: CASNAGTPRMFF; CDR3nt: TGTGCCAGCAATGCCGGGACACCCAGAATGTTCTTC
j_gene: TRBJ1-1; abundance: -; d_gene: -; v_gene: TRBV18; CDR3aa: CASSLGFGGTEAFF; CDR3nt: TGTGCCAGCTCACTCGGGTTTGGGGGGACTGAAGCTTTCTTT
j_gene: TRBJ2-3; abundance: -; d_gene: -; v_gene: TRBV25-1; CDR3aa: CASSLRQGDTQYF; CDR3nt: TGTGCCAGCAGTTTAAGGCAGGGCGATACGCAGTATTTT
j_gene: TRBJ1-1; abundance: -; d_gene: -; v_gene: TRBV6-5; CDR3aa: CASSFNRDRTEAFF; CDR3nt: TGTGCCAGCAGTTTCAACAGGGATCGGACTGAAGCTTTCTTT
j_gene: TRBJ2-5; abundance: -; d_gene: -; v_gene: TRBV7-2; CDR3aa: CASSFHRSETQYF; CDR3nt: TGTGCCAGCAGCTTCCACCGGTCGGAGACCCAGTACTTC
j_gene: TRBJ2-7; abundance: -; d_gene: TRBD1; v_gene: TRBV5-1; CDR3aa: CASSFAGTGAEQYF; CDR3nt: TGCGCCAGCAGCTTCGCCGGGACAGGGGCCGAGCAGTACTTC
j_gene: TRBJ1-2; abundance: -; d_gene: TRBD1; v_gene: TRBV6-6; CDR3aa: CASSAPGQGGGYTF; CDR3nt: TGTGCCAGCAGTGCGCCGGGACAGGGGGGTGGCTACACCTTC
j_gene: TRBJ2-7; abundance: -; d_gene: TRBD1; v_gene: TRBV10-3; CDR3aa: CAIIGTGHYEQYF; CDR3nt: TGTGCCATCATCGGGACAGGGCACTACGAGCAGTACTTC
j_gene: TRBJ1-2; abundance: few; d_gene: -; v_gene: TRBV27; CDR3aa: CASSLGRGGGYTF; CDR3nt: TGTGCCAGCAGTTTAGGCAGGGGCGGTGGCTACACCTTC
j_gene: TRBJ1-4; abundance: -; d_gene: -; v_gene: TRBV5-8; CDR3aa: CASSLGGRQSAEKLFF; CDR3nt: TGTGCCAGCAGCTTGGGAGGGCGGCAATCGGCTGAAAAACTGTTTTTT
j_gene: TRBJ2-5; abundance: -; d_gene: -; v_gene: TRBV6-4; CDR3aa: CASRTQDQETQYF; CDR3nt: TGTGCCAGCCGAACGCAGGACCAAGAGACCCAGTACTTC
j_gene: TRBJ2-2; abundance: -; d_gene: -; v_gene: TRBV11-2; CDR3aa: CASSLWDMHTGELFF; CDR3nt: TGTGCCAGCAGCTTGTGGGACATGCACACCGGGGAGCTGTTTTTT
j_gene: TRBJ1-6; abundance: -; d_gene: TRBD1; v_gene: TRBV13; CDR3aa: CASSPRDRNSPLHF; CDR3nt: TGTGCCAGCAGCCCCCGGGACAGGAATTCACCCCTCCACTTT
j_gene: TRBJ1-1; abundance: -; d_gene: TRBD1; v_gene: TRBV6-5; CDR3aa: CASRVTGANTEAFF; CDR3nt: TGTGCCAGCAGGGTAACAGGGGCGAACACTGAAGCTTTCTTT
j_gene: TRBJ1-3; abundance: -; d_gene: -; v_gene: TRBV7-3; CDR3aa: CASSLGRAGNTIYF; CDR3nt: TGTGCCAGCAGCTTGGGGCGTGCTGGAAACACCATATATTTT
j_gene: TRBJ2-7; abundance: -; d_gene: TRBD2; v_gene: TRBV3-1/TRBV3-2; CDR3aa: CASTKTLAGFHEQYF; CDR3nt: TGTGCCAGCACCAAAACCCTAGCGGGATTCCACGAGCAGTACTTC
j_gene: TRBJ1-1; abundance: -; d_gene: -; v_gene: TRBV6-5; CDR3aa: CASSYQQGSMNTEAFF; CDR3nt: TGTGCCAGCAGTTACCAACAGGGATCTATGAACACTGAAGCTTTCTTT
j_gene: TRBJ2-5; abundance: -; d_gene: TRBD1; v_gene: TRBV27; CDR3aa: CASRGQGTTQYF; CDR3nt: TGTGCCAGCAGGGGACAGGGGACGACCCAGTACTTC
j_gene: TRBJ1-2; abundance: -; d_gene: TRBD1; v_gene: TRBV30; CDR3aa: CAWSVRVGGEAF; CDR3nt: TGTGCCTGGAGTGTACGTGTAGGGGGCGAAGCCTTC
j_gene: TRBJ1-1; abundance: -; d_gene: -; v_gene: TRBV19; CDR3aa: CASSIYSLLNTEAFF; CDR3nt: TGTGCCAGTAGTATCTACAGCCTCTTGAACACTGAAGCTTTCTTT
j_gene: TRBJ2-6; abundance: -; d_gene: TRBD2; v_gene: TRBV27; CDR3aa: CASSWSGGVSPGANVLTF; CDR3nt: TGTGCCAGCAGCTGGTCCGGGGGGGTAAGCCCTGGGGCCAACGTCCTGACTTTC
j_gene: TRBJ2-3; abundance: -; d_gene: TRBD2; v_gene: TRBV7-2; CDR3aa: CASSPRLAGGRDTQYF; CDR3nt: TGTGCCAGCAGCCCGCGACTAGCGGGAGGGAGGGATACGCAGTATTTT
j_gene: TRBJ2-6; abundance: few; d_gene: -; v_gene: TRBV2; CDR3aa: CASSELGTDSGANVLTF; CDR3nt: TGTGCCAGCAGTGAATTAGGAACAGACTCTGGGGCCAACGTCCTGACTTTC
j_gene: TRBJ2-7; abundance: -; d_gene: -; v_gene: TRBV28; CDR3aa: CASSLSFYEQYF; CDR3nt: TGTGCCAGCAGTTTATCTTTCTACGAGCAGTACTTC
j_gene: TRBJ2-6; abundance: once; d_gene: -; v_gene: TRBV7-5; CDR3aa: CVRSLEGRTPTFSGANVLTF; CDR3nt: TGTGTCAGAAGCTTAGAGGGGCGAACTCCTACCTTCTCTGGGGCCAACGTCCTGACTTTC
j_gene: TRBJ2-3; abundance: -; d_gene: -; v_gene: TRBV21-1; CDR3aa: CASSKEGGKDTQYF; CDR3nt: TGTGCCAGCAGCAAAGAGGGAGGGAAGGATACGCAGTATTTT
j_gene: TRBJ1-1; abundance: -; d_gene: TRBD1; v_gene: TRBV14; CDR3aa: CASSQGRTGGSEAFF; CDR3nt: TGTGCCAGCAGCCAGGGCCGGACAGGGGGAAGTGAAGCTTTCTTT
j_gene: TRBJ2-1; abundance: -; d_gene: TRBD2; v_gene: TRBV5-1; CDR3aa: CASSSWTSGINEQFF; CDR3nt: TGCGCCAGCAGCTCCTGGACTAGCGGGATAAATGAGCAGTTCTTC
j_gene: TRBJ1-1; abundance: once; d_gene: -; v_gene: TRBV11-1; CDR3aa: CASSSPRTENTEAFF; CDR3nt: TGTGCCAGCAGCTCCCCCCGGACTGAAAACACTGAAGCTTTCTTT
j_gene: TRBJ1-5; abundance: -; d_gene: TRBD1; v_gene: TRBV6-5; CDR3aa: CASSYSNRGAQPQHF; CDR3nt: TGTGCCAGCAGTTACTCGAACAGGGGGGCCCAGCCCCAGCATTTT
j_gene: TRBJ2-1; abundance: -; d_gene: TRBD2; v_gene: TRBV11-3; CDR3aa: CASSRGGFVSNEQFF; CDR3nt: TGTGCCAGCAGCCGGGGGGGGTTTGTCAGCAATGAGCAGTTCTTC
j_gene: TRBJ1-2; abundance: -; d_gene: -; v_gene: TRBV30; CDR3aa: CAWSRGTRGWSTF; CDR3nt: TGTGCCTGGAGTCGAGGGACAAGGGGATGGAGCACCTTC
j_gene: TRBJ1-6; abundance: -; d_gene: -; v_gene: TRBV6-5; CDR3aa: CASSYDYRQPNSPLHF; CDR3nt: TGTGCCAGCAGTTATGACTATAGACAACCTAATTCACCCCTCCACTTT
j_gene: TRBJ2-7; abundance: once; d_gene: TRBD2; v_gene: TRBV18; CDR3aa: CASSLAGTAYEQYF; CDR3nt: TGTGCCAGCTCACTAGCGGGGACCGCCTACGAGCAGTACTTC
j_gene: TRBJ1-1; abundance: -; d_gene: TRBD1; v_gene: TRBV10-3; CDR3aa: CAISESGTAISEAFF; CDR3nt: TGTGCCATCAGTGAGTCGGGGACAGCCATATCTGAAGCTTTCTTT
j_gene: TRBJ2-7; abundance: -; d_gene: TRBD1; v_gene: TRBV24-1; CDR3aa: CATSDRDRVYEQYF; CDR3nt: TGTGCCACCAGTGACCGGGACAGAGTCTACGAGCAGTACTTC
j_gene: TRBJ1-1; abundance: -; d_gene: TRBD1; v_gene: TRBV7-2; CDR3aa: CASSCWDRGAPTNTEAFF; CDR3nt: TGTGCCAGCAGCTGCTGGGACAGGGGTGCCCCTACGAACACTGAAGCTTTCTTT
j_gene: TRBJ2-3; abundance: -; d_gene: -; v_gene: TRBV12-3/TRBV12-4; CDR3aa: CASSPFNTDTQYF; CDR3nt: TGTGCCAGCAGCCCCTTTAACACAGATACGCAGTATTTT
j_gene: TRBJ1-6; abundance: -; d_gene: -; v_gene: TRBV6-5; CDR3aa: CASKETGAYSPLHF; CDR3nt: TGTGCCAGCAAGGAGACAGGAGCATATTCACCCCTCCACTTT
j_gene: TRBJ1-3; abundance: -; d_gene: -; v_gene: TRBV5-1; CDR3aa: CASSSKQGDFSGNTIYF; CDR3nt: TGCGCCAGCAGCAGCAAACAGGGCGACTTCTCTGGAAACACCATATATTTT